A single sample is the source of the 19 T cell receptor beta chains below, sequenced in a study of cytotoxic CD8 clonotypes in ibrutinib-treated CLL. The assay was immunoSEQ multiplex PCR, and TCRdb's table has in-frame clones only and misses some. The sample contains roughly 24,000 clones, around 84% of which appear only once. The source material was PBMCs, sampled before ibrutinib treatment. The receptors were sampled from a human donor with chronic lymphocytic leukemia.

V and J are TRBV10-2 and TRBJ2-1; 11 bases agree with TRBD2. Germline lookup yields CDR1 WSHSY and CDR2 SAAADI. CDR3 size: 20 residues. V lost 6 bases to trimming and J lost 5 bases; unmatched junction nucleotides: 21. The CDR3 is CASSGRGLLAGEGRDNEQFF. The CDR3 DNA sequence: TGCGCCAGCAGCGGGAGGGGGTTACTAGCGGGAGAGGGTAGGGACAATGAGCAGTTCTTC.

The chain recombines TRBV29-1 with TRBJ2-1; TRBD2 matches 12 bases. The CDR3 length is 15 residues. The junction had 6 bases not matched to a gene; V was cut back by 4 bases and J by 5 bases. Germline CDR1 is SQVTM and CDR2 is ANQGSEA. CDR3: CSVGGGLAGHNEQFF. For the CDR3, the DNA is TGCAGCGTTGGGGGAGGACTAGCGGGACACAATGAGCAGTTCTTC.

The gene calls are TRBV28 and TRBJ1-2; 8 positions agree with TRBD1. The germline V gene has CDR1 MDHEN and CDR2 SYDVKM. J gave up 8 bases and V 8 bases, and 13 bases lay outside the gene matches. There are 14 residues in the CDR3. The CDR3, as DNA: TGTGCCAGCCAAAGTCCAGGGGGCGCGTGGGGCTACACCTTC. It yields the protein CASQSPGGAWGYTF.

This chain uses TRBV29-1 with TRBJ2-3; 10 nucleotides line up with TRBD2. The germline V gene has CDR1 SQVTM and CDR2 ANQGSEA. V lost 5 bases and J lost 3; bases outside the gene matches: 14. This CDR3 spans 17 amino acids. The CDR3 region is CSVSGLAETPSTDTQYF. The CDR3 region has the DNA TGCAGCGTTTCCGGACTAGCGGAGACGCCCTCAACAGATACGCAGTATTTT.

The CDR3 protein is CASKPLQTGTEAFF. For the CDR3, the DNA is TGTGCCAGCAAACCACTCCAAACAGGGACTGAAGCTTTCTTT. The V call is TRBV6-1, the J call TRBJ1-1, with a weak D call TRBD1 (6 bases). CDR1 MNHNS and CDR2 SASEGT come from the germline V gene. V was cut by 7 bases and J by 5 bases, with 17 bases left in between. The CDR3 is 14 amino acids.

The rearrangement uses TRBV6-5 and TRBJ2-7; 8 positions match TRBD1. The CDR3 runs to 15 residues. The ends lost 6 bases at V and 6 bases at J; junction bases unmatched: 13. CDR1 and CDR2 (germline): MNHEY, SVGAGI. The CDR3 DNA sequence: TGTGCCAGCAGCCTGACTACCCTGGACAGGGCCGAGCAGTACTTC. Translation gives CASSLTTLDRAEQYF.

This clone was recorded a few times. The V call is TRBV7-9, the J call TRBJ2-7, with TRBD2 matching over 7 bases. The junction had 3 bases not matched to a gene; V was cut back by 1 base and J by 3 bases. The CDR3 is made up of 14 amino acids. CDR1 is SEHNR, CDR2 FQNEAQ, per germline (reference sequence). CDR3 region: CASSLVGGVYEQYF. The CDR3 DNA reads as TGTGCCAGCAGCTTAGTGGGAGGGGTCTACGAGCAGTACTTC. The whole variable domain, filled in from reference TRBV7-9 and TRBJ2-7, reads DTGVSQNPRHKITKRGQNVTFRCDPISEHNRLYWYRQTLGQGPEFLTYFQNEAQLEKSRLLSDRFSAERPKGSFSTLEIQRTEQGDSAMYLCASSLVGGVYEQYFGPGTRLTVT.

The J gene is TRBJ2-5, the V gene TRBV5-1; a weak D match, TRBD2 (5 bases). Trimming left V 0 bases short and J 5 bases short, with 11 bases between. The CDR3 extends over 14 amino acids. From germline, CDR1 is SGHRS and CDR2 YFSETQ. The CDR3 bases are TGCGCCAGCAGCTTGGGGGCCGGACTGGAGACCCAGTACTTC. Protein sequence: CASSLGAGLETQYF.

The chain combines TRBV19 with TRBJ1-1, with D perhaps matching TRBD1 (6 bases). Germline V gene data show CDR1 as LNHDA and CDR2 as SQIVND (reference sequence). The CDR3 runs to 13 residues. The germline V and J ends were trimmed by 8 bases and 5 bases, with 15 bases remaining between them. The CDR3 spells CASEQGRRTEAFF. The CDR3 nucleotides read TGTGCCAGTGAACAGGGTCGGAGAACTGAAGCTTTCTTT.

The chain links TRBV7-2 to TRBJ2-1, with D perhaps being TRBD1 or TRBD2 (5 bases each). Deletions cut 5 bases from V and 10 bases from J, with 21 bases between. CDR1 is SGHTA and CDR2 is FQGNSA in the germline V gene. This CDR3 contains 15 residues. The CDR3 DNA sequence: TGTGCCAGCAGCCCCCCTGGGGGTTATCGGATCGAGCAGTTCTTC. This gives the protein CASSPPGGYRIEQFF.

This clone was detected a few times. This rearrangement joins TRBV10-2 to TRBJ1-2; the match to TRBD1 covers 11 bases. CDR1 is WSHSY, CDR2 SAAADI, per germline. The CDR3 sequence is 17 residues long. V shed 0 bases, J shed 1 base, and the junction held 4 bases outside the gene matches. The CDR3 DNA sequence: TGCGCCAGCAGTGAGTCCCGGACAGGGGGCGTTAACTATGGCTACACCTTC. It specifies CASSESRTGGVNYGYTF.

This clone was found a few times. The chain recombines TRBV27 with TRBJ1-2; D gene unclear. The germline gives CDR1 MNHEY, CDR2 SMNVEV (reference sequence). With 0 bases removed from V and 3 bases from J, the gap between germline ends came to 8 bases. This CDR3 comprises 14 residues. The DNA of the CDR3 is TGTGCCAGCAGTTTATCCTCCCAGGACTATGGCTACACCTTC. Translated, it gives CASSLSSQDYGYTF.

This clone was found once. This rearrangement joins TRBV6-6 to TRBJ2-5; D tentatively reads TRBD1 or TRBD2 (5 bases each). CDR1 is MNHNY and CDR2 is SVGAGI in the germline V gene (reference sequence). V shed 0 bases and J shed 5 bases, with 13 bases lying between them. The CDR3 length is 15 residues. The CDR3 nucleotides read TGTGCCAGCAGTTACTCTAGCGTCAAGGGGGAGACCCAGTACTTC. Protein: CASSYSSVKGETQYF.

The CDR3 region is CASSPGRVRNEQFF. The CDR3 region has the DNA TGTGCCAGCAGCCCCGGGAGGGTGCGGAATGAGCAGTTCTTC. This chain joins TRBV11-3 and TRBJ2-1; TRBD2 aligns across 8 bases. The V segment lost 5 bases and the J segment 7 bases; nucleotides outside the gene matches: 7. Germline CDR1 is SGHNT and CDR2 is YENEEA. CDR3 length equals 14 residues.

This chain joins TRBV4-3 and TRBJ2-3; 10 bases fit TRBD2. The CDR3 is 18 residues long. CDR1 LGHNA and CDR2 YSLEER come from the germline V gene. V gave up 0 bases and J gave up 4 bases; unmatched junction bases: 10. DNA for the CDR3: TGCGCCAGCAGCCAAGATAGGTCTAGCGGGAGTAGGGCAGATACGCAGTATTTT. This translates into CASSQDRSSGSRADTQYF.

This chain uses TRBV28 with TRBJ1-5; D is ambiguous. The CDR3 length is 15 residues. Germline loops: CDR1 MDHEN, CDR2 SYDVKM. Trimming pared 6 bases from V and 10 bases from J, leaving 22 bases between. This chain's CDR3 is CASSPGGGWLQPQHF. CDR3 DNA: TGTGCCAGCAGCCCGGGTGGAGGGTGGTTACAACCCCAGCATTTT. Combining the CDR3 with reference TRBV28 and TRBJ1-5 gives the whole variable domain DVKVTQSSRYLVKRTGEKVFLECVQDMDHENMFWYRQDPGLGLRLIYFSYDVKMKEKGDIPEGYSVSREKKERFSLILESASTNQTSMYLCASSPGGGWLQPQHFGDGTRLSIL.

This chain connects TRBV19 to TRBJ1-1, with TRBD1 matching 7 bases. Unmatched junction bases numbered 10, after V lost 3 bases and J lost 0 bases. The CDR3 contains 17 residues. Germline CDR1 reads LNHDA; CDR2 reads SQIVND (reference sequence). Here the CDR3 DNA reads TGTGCCAGTAGTATCCTCACCCGACAGGGCCTGAACACTGAAGCTTTCTTT. Translation gives CASSILTRQGLNTEAFF.

The chain recombines TRBV7-6 with TRBJ1-4, with D unresolved. CDR1 SGHVS and CDR2 FNYEAQ come from the germline V gene. V lost 2 bases to trimming and J lost 5 bases, with 9 bases between them. The CDR3 is made up of 14 amino acids. The CDR3 region has the DNA TGTGCCAGCAGCTTACCGGGGTTAAATGAAAAACTGTTTTTT. It codes for CASSLPGLNEKLFF.

This chain links TRBV19 with TRBJ2-5; 7 bases agree with TRBD1. Germline CDR1 reads LNHDA; CDR2 reads SQIVND (reference sequence). V lost 10 bases and J lost 1; bases outside the gene matches: 12. The CDR3 spans 15 residues. CDR3 in amino acids: CATNQGRGSQETQYF. The CDR3 DNA follows: TGTGCCACCAACCAAGGCAGGGGGAGCCAAGAGACCCAGTACTTC.